This entry lists 20 T cell receptor beta chains sequenced from one sample in a study of metastatic and nonmetastatic thyroid tumors. Nobody among the patients had been given any treatment before thyroid surgery. From the PCR reads, TCRdb re-called clones with MiXCR. Found here are 25,000 to 30,000 clones, around 3.9% of them singletons; the top ten hold approximately 3%. Sample: blood. The receptor set was obtained from a male donor with papillary thyroid cancer or a benign thyroid nodule (not recorded which). Some clones in this sample may be carry-over from other donors' samples.

This clone was observed many times. This sequence joins TRBV5-6 and TRBJ1-1; 7 nucleotides match TRBD1. The CDR3 consists of 13 residues. In germline, CDR1 is SGHDT, CDR2 YYEEEE. V shed 9 bases, J shed 0 bases, and the junction held 5 bases outside the gene matches. The CDR3 bases are TGTGCCACCCAGGGACAGATGAACACTGAAGCTTTCTTT. Translated, it gives CATQGQMNTEAFF.

In its sample, this clone was seen a few times. V and J are TRBV7-2 and TRBJ2-1, with D uncertain. This CDR3 contains 11 residues. V lost 0 bases and J 10 bases, leaving 4 bases between the germline ends. Looked up from germline, CDR1 is SGHTA and CDR2 is FQGNSA. The CDR3 spells CASSLATEQFF. The CDR3, as DNA: TGTGCCAGCAGCTTAGCGACAGAGCAGTTCTTC. Drawing the rest from reference TRBV7-2 and TRBJ2-1, the complete variable domain is GAGVSQSPSNKVTEKGKDVELRCDPISGHTALYWYRQSLGQGLEFLIYFQGNSAPDKSGLPSDRFSAERTGGSVSTLTIQRTQQEDSAVYLCASSLATEQFFGPGTRLTVL.

This clone has only a few counts. One junction end does not reproduce the germline sequence, and a read error may be involved. The V and J genes are TRBV20-1 and TRBJ2-2; 10 positions agree with TRBD2. Germline CDR1 reads DFQATT; CDR2 reads SNEGSKA (reference sequence). The CDR3 is 17 amino acids. The CDR3 DNA follows: TGCAGTGCTCCCCGGACTAGCGGCAGGGGAGGCACCTGGGAGCTGTTTTTT. Protein sequence: CSAPRTSGRGGTWELFF.

This clone came up many times. The chain joins TRBV7-2 to TRBJ2-1; 9 positions match TRBD2. Germline V gene sequence: CDR1 SGHTA, CDR2 FQGNSA. J lost 5 bases, V lost 1 base, and 3 bases had no gene match. This CDR3 is 15 amino acids long. CDR3 sequence reads: CASSLGSGSNNEQFF. The CDR3 nucleotides read TGTGCCAGCAGCTTAGGTAGCGGGAGTAACAATGAGCAGTTCTTC.

The chain is built from TRBV19 and TRBJ1-2; the match to TRBD1 covers 7 bases. J gave up 0 bases and V 5 bases, and 6 bases lay outside the gene matches. CDR1 LNHDA and CDR2 SQIVND come from the germline V gene (reference sequence). This CDR3 has 15 amino acids. The CDR3: CASSLRDSSNYGYTF. The CDR3 DNA sequence: TGTGCCAGTAGTCTCCGGGACAGTTCTAACTATGGCTACACCTTC.

The table lists this clone with many counts. The V call is TRBV7-2, the J call TRBJ1-5; TRBD1 matches 7 bases. The trim removed 5 bases at V and 7 bases at J, leaving 8 bases unmatched. This CDR3 region has 14 residues. CDR1 SGHTA and CDR2 FQGNSA come from the germline V gene. Here the CDR3 reads CASSPGTARQPQHF. CDR3 DNA sequence: TGTGCCAGCAGCCCCGGGACAGCCAGACAGCCCCAGCATTTT.

This clone came up a few times. The chain combines TRBV6-2 or TRBV6-3 with TRBJ1-2, with TRBD1 identical over 9 bases. Per the germline V gene, CDR1 is MNHEY and CDR2 is SVGEGT. The CDR3 consists of 14 residues. V was pared by 5 bases and J by 8 bases, with 9 bases of the junction left unmatched. The CDR3 sequence is CASSVEQGAVGYTF. In DNA, the CDR3 is TGTGCCAGCAGTGTTGAACAGGGGGCAGTAGGCTACACCTTC.

This clone was seen only a few times. The conserved phenylalanine or tryptophan normally closing the CDR3 is absent here, so this likely arose from a read error. J is TRBJ2-1 and V is TRBV6-5; 9 nucleotides match TRBD2. The length of the CDR3 is 16 residues. The V segment lost 3 bases and the J segment 3 bases; nucleotides outside the gene matches: 6. Germline lookup yields CDR1 MNHEY and CDR2 SVGAGI. CDR3 loop: CASSYSAGGNYNEQFL. In DNA form, the CDR3 reads TGTGCCAGCAGTTATTCAGCGGGAGGCAACTACAATGAGCAGTTCCTC.

This clone was detected only a few times. At one of its ends the junction is not consistent with the germline gene, which may arise from a read error. This rearrangement joins TRBV27 to TRBJ2-2; 10 bases fit TRBD2. CDR1 and CDR2 from the germline V gene are MNHEY and SMNVEV (reference sequence). CDR3 length: 18 residues. In DNA, the CDR3 is TGTGCCAGCAGGTATCCCCCGGGACTAGCGCTTTTCACCGGGGAGATGTGTTTT. Amino acids: CASRYPPGLALFTGEMCF.

This clone has a count of ten or more. One base away lies a much larger clone, so this may be a sequencing read error. The same CDR3 can be traced to other DNA sequences in this sample. V is TRBV20-1 and J is TRBJ2-7, with a possible D match to TRBD2 (7 bases). CDR1 is DFQATT and CDR2 is SNEGSKA in the germline V gene (reference sequence). This CDR3 region has 12 residues. CDR3 protein: CSARDGGGQQYF. CDR3 bases: TGCAGTGCCAGAGATGGGGGGGGGCAGCAGTACTTC.

This clone appeared many times. V gene TRBV29-1 combines with J gene TRBJ2-2, with D hard to call. CDR1 SQVTM and CDR2 ANQGSEA come from the germline V gene. The V end lost 1 base, the J end lost 5 bases, and 17 bases lay between the germline ends. The CDR3 length is 16 residues. The CDR3 nucleotides read TGCAGCGTTGAAGGTCTGCCAGGCTCGAGTACCGGGGAGCTGTTTTTT. As protein: CSVEGLPGSSTGELFF.

This clone is termed medium-sized. The genes are TRBV24-1 and TRBJ1-2; D unclear. The CDR3 loop spans 16 amino acids. Deletions cut 3 bases from V and 5 bases from J, with 18 bases between. Germline V gene data show CDR1 as KGHDR and CDR2 as SFDVKD. CDR3 coding DNA: TGTGCCACCAGTGATCCCAAAACGGGAGGGATATATGGCTACACCTTC. This translates into CATSDPKTGGIYGYTF.

This clone was seen a handful of times. The V and J genes are TRBV6-2 or TRBV6-3 and TRBJ2-2; tentative D call: TRBD1 (6 bases). The CDR3 has 16 residues. V was cut by 6 bases and J by 1 base, with 15 bases left in between. CDR1 is MNHEY, CDR2 SVGEGT, per germline. This CDR3 is CASSLRGRGNTGELFF. The CDR3 nucleotides read TGTGCCAGCAGCCTTCGGGGCAGGGGGAACACCGGGGAGCTGTTTTTT.

The chain joins TRBV28 to TRBJ1-6; D is uncertain. The CDR3 spans 16 residues. Between the trimmed V and J ends, which lost 2 bases and 6 bases, there was a span of 14 bases. The V gene's germline CDR1 is MDHEN and CDR2 SYDVKM. DNA for the CDR3: TGTGCCAGCAGTTTAAGTGGCAGTAGTAGTAATTCACCCCTCCACTTT. Amino acid sequence: CASSLSGSSSNSPLHF.

This clone was seen ten or more times. The chain employs TRBV20-1 and TRBJ1-5; TRBD1 is a possible D gene (6 bases). CDR1 and CDR2 (germline): DFQATT, SNEGSKA (reference sequence). This CDR3 comprises 16 residues. The ends were cut back, 3 bases at V and 0 bases at J, with 15 bases in the middle. The CDR3 is CSARGDGGYSNQPQHF. The CDR3 DNA is TGCAGTGCTAGGGGGGATGGGGGCTATAGCAATCAGCCCCAGCATTTT.

There are a few counts of this clone. The rearrangement joins TRBV6-2 or TRBV6-3 to TRBJ1-1; D is uncertain. V lost 3 bases and J 3 bases, leaving 8 bases between the germline ends. Germline loops: CDR1 MNHEY, CDR2 SVGEGT. CDR3 length: 13 residues. The CDR3 DNA is TGTGCCAGCAGTTATGTCAGGTACACTGAAGCTTTCTTT. Protein: CASSYVRYTEAFF.

At least ten counts were recorded for this clone. The V call is TRBV5-6, the J call TRBJ1-6; the D gene is possibly TRBD1 (6 bases). Germline loops: CDR1 SGHDT, CDR2 YYEEEE. CDR3 length equals 14 residues. Trimming left V 3 bases short and J 10 bases short, with 14 bases between. CDR3: CASSSQQGISPLHF. The CDR3 DNA reads TGTGCCAGCAGCTCACAACAGGGAATCTCACCCCTCCACTTT.

The V gene is TRBV27, the J gene TRBJ1-3, with a weak D call TRBD1 (6 bases). This CDR3 region has 15 residues. Germline CDR1 MNHEY, CDR2 SMNVEV (reference sequence). The V end lost 6 bases, the J end lost 0 bases, and 12 bases lay between the germline ends. CDR3 residues: CASSRQASSGNTIYF. CDR3 nucleotide sequence: TGTGCCAGCAGCCGACAGGCGTCCTCTGGAAACACCATATATTTT.

In this sample, this clone turned up a few times. A much larger clone lies one base from this, so it may be a read error. Other nucleotide sequences in the sample specify the same CDR3. The rearrangement joins TRBV10-1 to TRBJ1-1, with a tentative D call TRBD1 (5 bases). This CDR3 has 19 residues. Germline V gene lookup returns CDR1 WNHNN and CDR2 SYGVQD (reference sequence). V lost 2 bases, J lost 0 bases, and 22 bases lay in between. Written as DNA, the CDR3 is TGCGCCAGCAGTGAGAAGCGAGGGCAGGGTAGCCCATTGAACACTGAAGCTTTCTTT. This gives the protein CASSEKRGQGSPLNTEAFF.

This clone was seen a handful of times. This sequence joins TRBV27 and TRBJ1-3, with D maybe TRBD1 (5 bases). V shed 4 bases and J shed 0 bases, with 13 bases lying between them. CDR3 size: 16 residues. Germline V gene sequence: CDR1 MNHEY, CDR2 SMNVEV (reference sequence). The CDR3 DNA follows: TGTGCCAGCAGTTCCGGAGGGGCGATCTCTGGAAACACCATATATTTT. Its protein product is CASSSGGAISGNTIYF.